This T cell receptor beta chain was found in a study of shared clonotypes between healthy human individuals. About 30,000 T cell genomes, or roughly 200 ng DNA, went into the sorted-subset replicate PCRs. Here immunoSEQ multiplex PCR was the method, and the copy in TCRdb shows in-frame clones only, minus some. The sample lists 1 million to 1.3 million clones, more than 75% occurring once. CDR1 SGHRS and CDR2 YFSETQ come from the germline V gene. The V gene lost 6 bases and the J gene lost 7 bases, with 14 bases spanning the gap. The CDR3 is 13 residues long. This clone came up once. The genes are TRBV5-1 and TRBJ2-1, with D tentatively TRBD2 (5 bases). The receptor comes from a young man in good health. Some clones in this sample may be carry-over from other donors' samples. Sample: memory CD4+ T cells from PBMCs. Subset: CD45RA-negative fraction. The CDR3 region has the DNA TGCGCCAGCACGGTGGGGAGTGGGAATGAGCAGTTCTTC. Protein: CASTVGSGNEQFF.